This TCR beta chain was recovered during a study of blood T cell repertoires in COVID-19 (dated by TCRdb to 2018 to 2021). Notes on the research overall: Collaborator samples came from the United States, Italy and Spain and covered acute and convalescent phases of COVID-19. The material from the prospective study consisted of cDNA or gDNA derived from T cells, B-cell-depleted T cells, or PBMCs. Deeply sampled blood TCRbeta repertoires from subjects exposed to, actively infected with, or recovered from COVID-19 were included in the dataset. The repertoires were released in a freely available public database intended as a resource for research on the immune response to SARS-CoV-2. Samples came from the ongoing ImmuneRACE study (first 160 participants) plus 1,254 subjects from 6 global collaborators. A de-identified subject ID, COVID-19 status, age in years and sex were almost always included in the sample metadata. Where available, HLA class I and class II types were taken from metadata supplied by the sample provider and were not determined by assay-based typing. The study at large found these results: Clinical and demographic metadata were provided uncurated, with the amount varying by source and participant.

In the prospective study, participants were roughly 18 to 100 years old, resided in about two dozen geographic areas of the United States, and were enrolled through a virtual design. Cohort assignment in the prospective study relied on participant-reported clinical history from a screening survey and a study questionnaire. For ImmuneRACE Cohort 3, a participant was defined as recovered based on two consecutive negative NP/OP PCR tests, clearance by a healthcare professional, or resolution of symptoms. In the prospective study, whole blood, serum and a nasopharyngeal or oropharyngeal swab were collected from each participant by mobile phlebotomists. Prospective study participants could optionally give additional blood draws and questionnaires over a roughly 2-month period. Before DNA extraction, prospective study blood samples were shipped either frozen or at room temperature. The immunoSEQ Assay, a bias-controlled multiplex PCR, was used to amplify TCRbeta CDR3 regions from genomic DNA. The authors' analysis ran thus. Within the assay, amplification of reference gene primers was used to estimate how many nucleated cells each sample contained. To quantify the absolute abundance of each unique TCRbeta CDR3 rearrangement, sequence reads were collapsed and filtered. For each sample, productive Simpson clonality was calculated as the square root of Simpson's diversity index over productive rearrangements. Not all clones reach the TCRdb copy of this immuneACCESS table, which keeps in-frame sequences only. Checked studies attribute under half of the gap to unresolved V genes and leave the rest unexplained. V and J calls and clone size are copied from that table; D and trimming were computed from the DNA. The table for this sample lists 230,000 or so clones; roughly 84% of them were counted only once. The ten largest clones capture 3.4% of the sample.

The CDR3 runs 13 amino acids, cysteine and phenylalanine included. Only the CDR3 DNA is retained, 39 bases long and in frame from the first base. The trim is 3 bases for V and 7 bases for J, with a gap of 10 bases between the germline ends. Per the germline V gene, SGHRS is the CDR1 and YFSETQ is the CDR2. This clone was found a few times. Its cognate antigen has yet to be identified. No qualities accompany the bases; no much larger clone lies one base away. Sequencing used PBMCs or T cells enriched from blood (not recorded which). In this chain, TRBV5-1 is recombined with TRBJ1-4, with TRBD1 perhaps the D gene, on 5 matching bases. This TCR derives from a man aged 50-59 years who had recovered from COVID-19. The encoded CDR3 is CASSSGGSEKLFF. The DNA reads TGCGCCAGCAGCTCGGGGGGAAGTGAAAAACTGTTTTTT.